The 16 T cell receptor beta chains presented below share a single source sample, sequenced in a study of cytomegalovirus exposure and HLA in healthy donors. The protocol was immunoSEQ multiplex PCR, while the TCRdb copy is restricted to in-frame clones and leaves out a portion. The table shows 55,000 to 70,000 clones, with roughly 90% occurring only once. Sequencing was done on a sample of PBMCs. The receptor source for this set is a woman aged 25 to 39 in good health and CMV-seronegative.

V gene TRBV6-6 combines with J gene TRBJ1-5; TRBD1 matches 7 bases. This CDR3 contains 16 residues. In germline, CDR1 is MNHNY, CDR2 SVGAGI (reference sequence). V shed 4 bases, J shed 2 bases, and the junction held 8 bases outside the gene matches. The CDR3 bases are TGTGCCAGCAGTTCCGCCACAGGGGCCCGCAATCAGCCCCAGCATTTT. Translation gives CASSSATGARNQPQHF.

The chain employs TRBV5-1 and TRBJ1-4; 9 nucleotides align to TRBD1. Trimming cost V 4 bases and J 4 bases; bases outside gene matches: 8. This CDR3 comprises 16 residues. Looked up from germline, CDR1 is SGHRS and CDR2 is YFSETQ. The CDR3 DNA reads as TGCGCCAGCAGCACGGGACAGGGCAGGCTTAATGAAAAACTGTTTTTT. This gives the protein CASSTGQGRLNEKLFF.

The chain is built from TRBV15 and TRBJ2-5; 10 bases are shared with TRBD2. V was clipped by 0 bases and J by 5 bases; unmatched bases: 9. The length of the CDR3 is 17 residues. The germline V gene encodes CDR1 LNHNV and CDR2 YYDKDF (reference sequence). CDR3 region: CATSRDPLAGVGETQYF. The CDR3 DNA follows: TGTGCCACCAGCAGAGATCCCCTAGCGGGAGTCGGGGAGACCCAGTACTTC.

This clone was observed once. The J gene is TRBJ1-4, the V gene TRBV11-2; D may be TRBD1 (6 bases). Germline assignment: CDR1 SGHAT and CDR2 FQNNGV. The CDR3 is made up of 15 amino acids. The germline V and J ends were trimmed by 8 bases and 4 bases, with 17 bases remaining between them. CDR3: CASGWGQGLNEKLFF. CDR3 in DNA: TGTGCCAGCGGTTGGGGGCAGGGTCTTAATGAAAAACTGTTTTTT.

The V and J genes are TRBV7-9 and TRBJ2-2; 7 nucleotides align to TRBD2. With 5 bases clipped from V and 0 bases from J, the junction kept 3 bases outside the gene matches. CDR1 and CDR2 from the germline V gene are SEHNR and FQNEAQ (reference sequence). CDR3 length: 15 residues. CDR3 DNA sequence: TGTGCCAGCAGCCCTCGGGAGGCGAACACCGGGGAGCTGTTTTTT. It translates to CASSPREANTGELFF. Based on the CDR3 plus reference TRBV7-9 and TRBJ2-2, the full variable domain is DTGVSQNPRHKITKRGQNVTFRCDPISEHNRLYWYRQTLGQGPEFLTYFQNEAQLEKSRLLSDRFSAERPKGSFSTLEIQRTEQGDSAMYLCASSPREANTGELFFGEGSRLTVL.

The gene calls are TRBV5-6 and TRBJ1-2; TRBD1 is a possible D gene (5 bases). V was pared by 3 bases and J by 8 bases, with 8 bases between. CDR3 size: 11 residues. Germline lookup yields CDR1 SGHDT and CDR2 YYEEEE. This CDR3 reads CASSSGIGYTF. In DNA form, the CDR3 reads TGTGCCAGCAGCTCAGGGATAGGCTACACCTTC.

The chain links TRBV5-5 to TRBJ1-2; D might be TRBD1 (5 bases). The CDR3 runs 13 residues. Germline CDR1 and CDR2: SGHKS and YYEKEE (reference sequence). Trimming stripped 1 base from V and 8 bases from J, with 12 bases between. The DNA for the CDR3 is TGTGCCAGCAGCTTGTTGGAGGGACGCGGCTACACCTTC. Its protein is CASSLLEGRGYTF.

The chain couples TRBV27 to TRBJ2-7; 12 nucleotides agree with TRBD1. Germline lookup yields CDR1 MNHEY and CDR2 SMNVEV (reference sequence). V shed 7 bases, J shed 12 bases, and the junction held 16 bases outside the gene matches. This CDR3 has 15 residues. The chain's CDR3 is CASKLSWDRGPLGYF. CDR3 nucleotides: TGTGCCAGCAAACTAAGTTGGGACAGGGGGCCGTTAGGGTACTTC.

This chain links TRBV28 with TRBJ2-1; TRBD2 matches 8 bases. V lost 6 bases and J lost 6; bases outside the gene matches: 4. This CDR3 comprises 13 residues. Germline V lookup: CDR1 MDHEN, CDR2 SYDVKM. The CDR3 loop reads CASRTGGANEQFF. CDR3 bases: TGTGCCAGCAGAACGGGGGGGGCCAATGAGCAGTTCTTC.

The rearrangement links TRBV6-5 to TRBJ2-6; no clear D gene. The CDR3 covers 13 residues. Trimming removed 7 bases from V and 4 bases from J, with 8 bases in between. Germline values: CDR1 MNHEY, CDR2 SVGAGI. The CDR3 DNA reads TGTGCCAGCACCCTACGGGGGGCCAACGTCCTGACTTTC. Translated, it gives CASTLRGANVLTF.

V and J are TRBV7-6 and TRBJ1-1; D is ambiguous. Trimming took off 3 bases at V and 4 bases at J, with 21 bases between the two ends. The germline CDR1 and CDR2 sequences are SGHVS and FNYEAQ. This CDR3 has 17 amino acids. The CDR3 DNA reads as TGTGCCAGCAGCTTGACGGTGGGCCCCAAAGAGGGCACTGAAGCTTTCTTT. As protein: CASSLTVGPKEGTEAFF.

The genes are TRBV27 and TRBJ2-3, with a weak D call TRBD2 (6 bases). In germline, CDR1 is MNHEY, CDR2 SMNVEV (reference sequence). Trimming pared 3 bases from V and 1 base from J, leaving 8 bases between. This CDR3 contains 14 residues. The CDR3 sequence: CASSFASGTDTQYF. CDR3 DNA: TGTGCCAGCAGTTTCGCTAGCGGCACAGATACGCAGTATTTT.

The chain joins TRBV2 to TRBJ1-5; D gene uncertain. Trimming took off 4 bases at V and 0 bases at J, with 10 bases between the two ends. CDR1 and CDR2 from the germline V gene are SNHLY and FYNNEI. This CDR3 is 15 amino acids long. The CDR3 here is CASSGLPDSNQPQHF. DNA of the CDR3: TGTGCCAGCAGTGGACTGCCCGATAGCAATCAGCCCCAGCATTTT. The entire variable domain, with the rest obtained from reference TRBV2 and TRBJ1-5, is as follows: EPEVTQTPSHQVTQMGQEVILRCVPISNHLYFYWYRQILGQKVEFLVSFYNNEISEKSEIFDDQFSVERPDGSNFTLKIRSTKLEDSAMYFCASSGLPDSNQPQHFGDGTRLSIL.

The chain couples TRBV10-2 to TRBJ2-3, with 11 positions matching TRBD2. Trimming removed 4 bases from V and 2 bases from J; junction bases left unmatched: 11. Germline assignment: CDR1 WSHSY and CDR2 SAAADI. This CDR3 spans 18 amino acids. The CDR3 coding sequence is TGCGCCAGCAGTGCGTTACTAGCGGGAGCGGATTTCACAGATACGCAGTATTTT. This sequence encodes CASSALLAGADFTDTQYF.

The genes are TRBV5-6 and TRBJ1-2; D not certain. Germline CDR1 and CDR2: SGHDT and YYEEEE. The CDR3 has 13 amino acids. Trimming left V 2 bases short and J 6 bases short, with 11 bases between. CDR3 residues: CASSLGSGDGYTF. Here the CDR3 DNA reads TGTGCCAGCAGCTTAGGTTCCGGGGATGGCTACACCTTC.

The gene calls are TRBV7-8 and TRBJ1-5, with TRBD1 identical over 10 bases. CDR3 length: 15 residues. After removal of 1 base from V and 7 bases from J, the junction contained 4 bases not matched to a gene. Germline CDR1 and CDR2: SGHVS and FQNEAQ. The CDR3: CASSLGQGAGQPQHF. The CDR3 nucleotides are TGTGCCAGCAGCTTAGGACAGGGGGCGGGGCAGCCCCAGCATTTT.